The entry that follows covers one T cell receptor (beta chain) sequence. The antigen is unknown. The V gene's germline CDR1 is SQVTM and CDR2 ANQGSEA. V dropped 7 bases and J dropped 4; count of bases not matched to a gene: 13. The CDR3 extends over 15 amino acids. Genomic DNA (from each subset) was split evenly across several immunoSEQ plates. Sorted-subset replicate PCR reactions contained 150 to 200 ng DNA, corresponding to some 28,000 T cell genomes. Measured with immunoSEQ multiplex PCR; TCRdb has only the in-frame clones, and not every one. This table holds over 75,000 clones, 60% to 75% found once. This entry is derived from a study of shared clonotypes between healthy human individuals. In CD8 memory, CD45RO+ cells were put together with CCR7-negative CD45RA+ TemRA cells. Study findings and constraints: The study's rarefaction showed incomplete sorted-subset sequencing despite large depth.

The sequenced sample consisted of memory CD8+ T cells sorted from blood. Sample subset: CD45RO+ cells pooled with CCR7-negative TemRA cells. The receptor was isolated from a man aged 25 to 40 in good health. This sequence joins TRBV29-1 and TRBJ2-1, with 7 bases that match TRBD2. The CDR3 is CSAWGAGEMYNEQFF. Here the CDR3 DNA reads TGCAGCGCCTGGGGCGCGGGAGAGATGTACAATGAGCAGTTCTTC.